The TCR beta chain under discussion was sequenced for a study of metastatic and nonmetastatic thyroid tumors. As for the study in general: Repertoires from malignant and benign thyroid patients were compared across blood and tumor or nodule tissue. Whole-study findings and limits: When malignant thyroid tumors were compared with benign nodules, TCR beta diversity was reportedly significantly higher in the malignant tumors. This held in both blood and tumor samples.

V was clipped by 1 base and J by 7 bases, with 8 bases between them. CDR1 is MDHEN, CDR2 SYDVKM, per germline. The CDR3 covers 13 residues. To note about this clone: Its antigen is not known.

In the original analysis: A papillary thyroid cancer distant-metastasis classifier was built from CDR3 differences across clinicopathological groups. TCRdb reprocessed the PCR reads using MiXCR. The authors' filters were not applied to this entry. The table records 15,000 to 25,000 clones, around two fifths of them present only once. Nobody among the patients had been given any treatment before thyroid surgery. The rearrangement links TRBV28 to TRBJ2-1; D unclear. The sample taken for sequencing was tumor tissue. The receptor was derived from a female donor with papillary thyroid cancer or a benign thyroid nodule (not recorded which). Some clones in this sample may be carry-over from other donors' samples. The CDR3 spells CASSLSAGNEQFF. The CDR3 DNA follows: TGTGCCAGCAGTTTATCAGCAGGAAATGAGCAGTTCTTC. The entire variable domain, with the rest obtained from reference TRBV28 and TRBJ2-1, is as follows: DVKVTQSSRYLVKRTGEKVFLECVQDMDHENMFWYRQDPGLGLRLIYFSYDVKMKEKGDIPEGYSVSREKKERFSLILESASTNQTSMYLCASSLSAGNEQFFGPGTRLTVL.